These 2 T cell receptor beta chains were all obtained from the same sample, sequenced in a study of T cell responses to AZD1222 COVID-19 vaccine. The assay was immunoSEQ multiplex PCR, and TCRdb's table has in-frame clones only and misses some. The table records hundreds of thousands of clones, about 94% of them present only once. Sequencing used peripheral blood, obtained 28 days after the second AZD1222 dose. The receptors here all came from an adult who received the AZD1222 COVID-19 vaccine.

This chain connects TRBV6-5 to TRBJ1-3, with a weak D call TRBD1 (5 bases). V was shortened by 0 bases and J by 4 bases, with 10 bases between the two germline ends. This CDR3 comprises 15 residues. Per germline, CDR1 MNHEY and CDR2 SVGAGI. CDR3 sequence reads: CASSYSARDGNTIYF. CDR3 DNA: TGTGCCAGCAGTTACTCGGCCAGGGACGGAAACACCATATATTTT.

The CDR3 DNA sequence: TGTGCCAGCAGTACCGGGACAGGGGACACCGGGGAGCTGTTTTTT. Protein sequence: CASSTGTGDTGELFF. V is TRBV25-1 and J is TRBJ2-2, with 10 positions matching TRBD1. The V and J ends lost 5 bases and 3 bases, in that order; junction bases with no gene match: 3. Germline-derived CDR1 and CDR2 are MGHDK and SYGVNS. CDR3 size: 15 residues.